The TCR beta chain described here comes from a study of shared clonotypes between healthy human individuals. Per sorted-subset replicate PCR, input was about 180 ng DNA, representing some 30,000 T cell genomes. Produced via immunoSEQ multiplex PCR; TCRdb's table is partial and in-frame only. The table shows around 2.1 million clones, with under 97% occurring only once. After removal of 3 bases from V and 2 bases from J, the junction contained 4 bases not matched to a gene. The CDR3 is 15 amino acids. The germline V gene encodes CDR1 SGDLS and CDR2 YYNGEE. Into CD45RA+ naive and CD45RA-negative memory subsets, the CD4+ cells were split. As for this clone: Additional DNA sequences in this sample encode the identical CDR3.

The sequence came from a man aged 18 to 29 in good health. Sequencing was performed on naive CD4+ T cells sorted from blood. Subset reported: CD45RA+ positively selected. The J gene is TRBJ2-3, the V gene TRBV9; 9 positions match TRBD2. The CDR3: CASSATSGSTDTQYF. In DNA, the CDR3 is TGTGCCAGCAGCGCGACTAGCGGCTCCACAGATACGCAGTATTTT.